This T cell receptor beta chain was recorded in a study of blood T cell repertoires in COVID-19. The method was immunoSEQ multiplex PCR; TCRdb's version includes in-frame clones alone and lacks a portion of them. Of under 150,000 clones in the sample, around 63% are singletons; the top ten hold approximately 2%. V lost 6 bases and J 5 bases, leaving 16 bases between the germline ends. CDR3 length: 15 residues. Looked up from germline, CDR1 is LNHDA and CDR2 is SQIVND (reference sequence). The TCR comes from a woman in her 70s with acute or convalescent COVID-19. The sample consisted of peripheral blood. The J gene is TRBJ2-2, the V gene TRBV19; tentatively, D is TRBD1 (5 bases). The CDR3 here is CASSPRTSLTGELFF. Here the CDR3 DNA reads TGTGCCAGTAGCCCCCGGACAAGTTTGACCGGGGAGCTGTTTTTT.